The T cell receptor beta chain under discussion was sequenced for a study of T cell responses to AZD1222 COVID-19 vaccine. Study findings and constraints: Dominant at 160-218 and 743-854, vaccine-associated CD4 TCRs also spanned spike. Spike-specific TCR breadth and depth grew following two AZD1222 doses. The sample set comprised mostly white British donors with more females, and clonal diversity was possibly underestimated.

Germline loops: CDR1 MNHEY, CDR2 SVGAGI. Trimming left V 2 bases short and J 3 bases short, with 5 bases between. The CDR3 is 14 amino acids. Libraries were prepared by immunoSEQ multiplex PCR; TCRdb keeps only in-frame clonotypes and omits some of them. The data contain 150,000 or so clones, around 90% of them seen just once; the ten biggest clones take up 5% to 6.5%. On this clone: Its specificity is not known.

Specimen: peripheral blood, collected 28 days after the second AZD1222 dose. This sequence was found in an adult who received the AZD1222 COVID-19 vaccine. The chain couples TRBV6-5 to TRBJ2-6; perhaps D is TRBD1 or TRBD2 (5 bases each). The CDR3 sequence: CASSYGGGANVLTF. CDR3 nucleotide sequence: TGTGCCAGCAGTTACGGGGGTGGGGCCAACGTCCTGACTTTC.